This entry lists 27 T cell receptor beta chains sequenced from one sample in a study of control samples from healthy donors and cancer patients. TCRdb's table, derived via immunoSEQ multiplex PCR, lists solely in-frame clones and lacks some. Of about 20,000 clones listed, 83% are singletons. Sequencing input: PBMCs. Source of these receptors: a man aged 60 to 69 with head and neck cancer.

The chain recombines TRBV6-5 with TRBJ1-1, with a weak D call TRBD1 (6 bases). Germline CDR1 reads MNHEY; CDR2 reads SVGAGI. CDR3 size: 14 residues. The ends were cut back, 6 bases at V and 6 bases at J, with 17 bases in the middle. CDR3 sequence (DNA): TGTGCCAGCAGGGACAGTTCTACTTCTTCTGAAGCTTTCTTT. This sequence encodes CASRDSSTSSEAFF.

The chain carries TRBV19 and TRBJ2-3, with 7 nucleotides matching TRBD1. The CDR3 has 16 residues. V dropped 3 bases and J dropped 3; count of bases not matched to a gene: 9. The germline gives CDR1 LNHDA, CDR2 SQIVND (reference sequence). CDR3 DNA: TGTGCCAGTAGTATGAGGACAGGAAACCCAACAGATACGCAGTATTTT. Amino acids: CASSMRTGNPTDTQYF.

This chain connects TRBV19 to TRBJ1-1; 8 bases align to TRBD1. V lost 5 bases and J lost 0; bases outside the gene matches: 5. Germline values: CDR1 LNHDA, CDR2 SQIVND (reference sequence). The CDR3 has 15 residues. Written as DNA, the CDR3 is TGTGCCAGTAGTGAACAGGGGGACCTGAACACTGAAGCTTTCTTT. Residues: CASSEQGDLNTEAFF.

This clone was counted between two and nine times. The genes are TRBV6-6 and TRBJ2-7, with D unclear. The CDR3 loop spans 13 amino acids. Germline CDR1 MNHNY, CDR2 SVGAGI (reference sequence). Trimming took 0 bases from V and 3 from J, leaving 6 bases between them. This CDR3 is CASSYSALYEQYF. The CDR3 DNA reads TGTGCCAGCAGTTACTCGGCACTCTACGAGCAGTACTTC.

This chain uses TRBV27 with TRBJ1-6; a possible D gene is TRBD1 (6 bases). With 6 bases removed from V and 8 bases from J, the gap between germline ends came to 14 bases. CDR3 length equals 14 residues. CDR1 and CDR2 (germline): MNHEY, SMNVEV (reference sequence). The CDR3 loop is CASRPTGNYSPLHF. In nucleotides, the CDR3 is TGTGCCAGCAGACCAACAGGGAATTATTCACCCCTCCACTTT.

By share, this clone ranks as medium-sized. The chain uses TRBV7-2 and TRBJ1-5; the D is unclear. Germline V gene data show CDR1 as SGHTA and CDR2 as FQGNSA. Trimming cost V 4 bases and J 6 bases, with 10 bases left between them. The CDR3 runs 13 residues. The CDR3 bases are TGTGCCAGCAGCTCAAGGGATCTTCAGCCCCAGCATTTT. Amino acids: CASSSRDLQPQHF. The full variable domain, its missing parts supplied by reference TRBV7-2 and TRBJ1-5, is GAGVSQSPSNKVTEKGKDVELRCDPISGHTALYWYRQSLGQGLEFLIYFQGNSAPDKSGLPSDRFSAERTGGSVSTLTIQRTQQEDSAVYLCASSSRDLQPQHFGDGTRLSIL.

This clone was seen a single time. The chain has TRBV5-1 and TRBJ2-4; no definite D call. The CDR3 runs to 12 residues. The germline CDR1 and CDR2 sequences are SGHRS and YFSETQ. V shed 6 bases and J shed 5 bases, with 9 bases lying between them. In nucleotides, the CDR3 is TGCGCCAGCATTGGGGAAGAAAACATTCAGTACTTC. As protein: CASIGEENIQYF.

The chain employs TRBV19 and TRBJ2-7; D might be TRBD1 (6 bases). This CDR3 comprises 17 residues. V gave up 3 bases and J gave up 0 bases, with 18 bases separating them. Germline-derived CDR1 and CDR2 are LNHDA and SQIVND (reference sequence). The CDR3 here is CASSIRFTGIASYEQYF. CDR3 DNA sequence: TGTGCCAGTAGTATCCGGTTCACAGGGATAGCCTCCTACGAGCAGTACTTC.

With regard to this clone: The sample contains more than one DNA sequence encoding this CDR3. The chain carries TRBV30 and TRBJ2-2; D remains ambiguous. Germline CDR1 reads GTSNPN; CDR2 reads SVGIG (reference sequence). V was shortened by 2 bases and J by 6 bases, with 7 bases between the two germline ends. CDR3 length equals 12 residues. The CDR3 DNA is TGTGCCTGGAGTAGGCCGGCCGGGGAGCTGTTTTTT. It codes for CAWSRPAGELFF.

The rearrangement links TRBV6-5 to TRBJ1-1; 11 bases fit TRBD1. Germline CDR1 MNHEY, CDR2 SVGAGI. This CDR3 spans 15 amino acids. Unmatched junction bases numbered 5, after V lost 4 bases and J lost 4 bases. The CDR3 nucleotides read TGTGCCAGCAGTTTTTGGACAGGGGGCCTCACTGAAGCTTTCTTT. Its translation is CASSFWTGGLTEAFF.

This chain uses TRBV18 with TRBJ2-5; D not resolved. Germline V gene lookup returns CDR1 KGHSH and CDR2 LQKENI. The CDR3 runs to 13 residues. With 1 base removed from V and 4 bases from J, the gap between germline ends came to 7 bases. CDR3 sequence: CASSPLQLETQYF. The CDR3 nucleotides are TGTGCCAGCTCACCACTCCAGCTAGAGACCCAGTACTTC.

CDR3 sequence reads: CASSPQGASYEQYF. The CDR3 DNA sequence: TGTGCCAGCAGCCCACAGGGGGCATCCTACGAGCAGTACTTC. The chain recombines TRBV11-3 with TRBJ2-7; 9 bases fit TRBD1. The V segment lost 5 bases and the J segment 1 base; nucleotides outside the gene matches: 3. Germline V gene data show CDR1 as SGHNT and CDR2 as YENEEA. The CDR3 has 14 amino acids.

V usage is TRBV5-6 and J usage is TRBJ1-2, with 11 bases aligning to TRBD1. The CDR3 length is 16 residues. Germline CDR1 reads SGHDT; CDR2 reads YYEEEE. V was pared by 3 bases and J by 6 bases, with 10 bases of the junction left unmatched. Here the CDR3 DNA reads TGTGCCAGCAGCTATCTACCGGGACAGGGGGTTGATGGCTACACCTTC. It encodes CASSYLPGQGVDGYTF.

The rearrangement links TRBV27 to TRBJ2-7; TRBD1 matches at 8 bases. The CDR3 loop spans 15 amino acids. J gave up 2 bases and V 6 bases, and 9 bases lay outside the gene matches. Germline V gives CDR1 MNHEY, CDR2 SMNVEV (reference sequence). The CDR3 DNA follows: TGTGCCAGCAGCCACGGGACAGGAGACACCTACGAGCAGTACTTC. The encoded protein is CASSHGTGDTYEQYF.

This chain links TRBV2 with TRBJ2-4; D call uncertain. V was trimmed by 4 bases and J by 2 bases, leaving 3 bases between them. The V gene's germline CDR1 is SNHLY and CDR2 FYNNEI. The CDR3 spans 12 residues. The CDR3 DNA reads as TGTGCCAGCAGTGTGTCCAAAAACATTCAGTACTTC. As protein: CASSVSKNIQYF.

This clone was found once. The chain joins TRBV7-9 to TRBJ2-3, with 12 bases lining up with TRBD2. The V gene end was trimmed by 5 bases and the J gene end by 0 bases; junction bases not matched to a gene: 3. The V gene's germline CDR1 is SEHNR and CDR2 FQNEAQ (reference sequence). CDR3 size: 16 residues. The CDR3 loop is CASSIGTSGSTDTQYF. CDR3 nucleotides: TGTGCCAGCAGCATCGGGACTAGCGGGAGCACAGATACGCAGTATTTT.

This clone has just one count. The rearrangement uses TRBV30 and TRBJ1-1, with D possibly TRBD1 on 5 matching bases. The CDR3 has 13 residues. V dropped 4 bases and J dropped 5 bases, with 14 bases sitting between them. The germline V gene has CDR1 GTSNPN and CDR2 SVGIG (reference sequence). CDR3 region: CAWIPNGGTEAFF. In DNA form, the CDR3 reads TGTGCCTGGATCCCTAACGGGGGTACTGAAGCTTTCTTT.

The chain carries TRBV28 and TRBJ1-2, with a tentative D call TRBD1 (6 bases). This CDR3 contains 19 residues. Germline V gene sequence: CDR1 MDHEN, CDR2 SYDVKM. Trimming shortened V by 10 bases and J by 3 bases, and 33 bases separated the two germline ends. DNA for the CDR3: TGTGCCACGAAATTAGAGGGGGGGCCCAGTTTCAGGTATTACTATGGCTACACCTTC. Translation gives CATKLEGGPSFRYYYGYTF.

The chain links TRBV7-8 to TRBJ2-7, with 8 nucleotides matching TRBD1. Trimming cost V 4 bases and J 4 bases; bases outside gene matches: 6. This CDR3 region has 14 residues. CDR1 and CDR2 (germline): SGHVS, FQNEAQ. CDR3 protein: CASSSRDRGYEQYF. Written as DNA, the CDR3 is TGTGCCAGCAGCTCCCGAGACAGGGGTTACGAGCAGTACTTC.

The V and J genes are TRBV15 and TRBJ2-3, with 8 positions matching TRBD2. J lost 4 bases, V lost 2 bases, and 5 bases had no gene match. Germline V lookup: CDR1 LNHNV, CDR2 YYDKDF (reference sequence). The CDR3 covers 15 residues. CDR3 sequence reads: CATSRRSGNADTQYF. The CDR3 coding sequence is TGTGCCACCAGCAGACGTAGCGGGAACGCAGATACGCAGTATTTT.

This sequence joins TRBV25-1 and TRBJ2-7; 7 nucleotides align to TRBD1. Germline lookup yields CDR1 MGHDK and CDR2 SYGVNS. V shed 5 bases, J shed 1 base, and the junction held 2 bases outside the gene matches. CDR3 length equals 13 residues. The CDR3 nucleotides read TGTGCCAGCAGTCCACAGGGGTCCTACGAGCAGTACTTC. This translates into CASSPQGSYEQYF.

This chain links TRBV10-1 with TRBJ2-7, with 10 bases matching TRBD1. The CDR3 sequence is 15 residues long. The germline CDR1 and CDR2 sequences are WNHNN and SYGVQD (reference sequence). J gave up 5 bases and V 0 bases, and 4 bases lay outside the gene matches. The CDR3 sequence is CASSESGQGSHEQYF. Here the CDR3 DNA reads TGCGCCAGCAGTGAGTCGGGACAGGGGAGCCACGAGCAGTACTTC.

The rearrangement joins TRBV2 to TRBJ2-2; TRBD1 is a possible D gene (5 bases). Germline-derived CDR1 and CDR2 are SNHLY and FYNNEI. The CDR3 is 14 amino acids. V lost 4 bases, J lost 5 bases, and 11 bases lay in between. The CDR3: CASSARAGTGELFF. In DNA form, the CDR3 reads TGTGCCAGCAGTGCCAGGGCTGGAACCGGGGAGCTGTTTTTT.

The genes are TRBV6-2 or TRBV6-3 and TRBJ1-1; D ambiguous. This CDR3 is 11 amino acids long. The germline gives CDR1 MNHEY, CDR2 SVGEGT. With 0 bases removed from V and 14 bases from J, the gap between germline ends came to 10 bases. This CDR3 reads CASSYSYTPFF. DNA for the CDR3: TGTGCCAGCAGTTACTCCTACACGCCATTCTTT.

CDR3 in amino acids: CASSQMAGTIYF. The CDR3 DNA is TGTGCCAGCAGCCAAATGGCGGGAACCATATATTTT. The chain couples TRBV3-1 (or the pseudogene TRBV3-2) to TRBJ1-3; D is unclear. Deletions cut 2 bases from V and 10 bases from J, with 9 bases between. This CDR3 region has 12 residues. CDR1 is LGHDT and CDR2 is YNNKEL in the germline V gene (reference sequence).

The V and J genes are TRBV5-6 and TRBJ2-1; D is ambiguous. The CDR3 is 16 amino acids. Germline CDR1 and CDR2: SGHDT and YYEEEE. Trimming pared 3 bases from V and 3 bases from J, leaving 16 bases between. CDR3 region: CASSSTHRILYNEQFF. The CDR3 nucleotides are TGTGCCAGCAGCTCAACACATAGGATCCTCTACAATGAGCAGTTCTTC.

The genes are TRBV15 and TRBJ1-4; D might be TRBD1 (5 bases). V gave up 9 bases and J gave up 5 bases, with 16 bases separating them. Germline CDR1 LNHNV, CDR2 YYDKDF (reference sequence). The CDR3 consists of 14 residues. CDR3: CATALGGSNEKLFF. The DNA for the CDR3 is TGTGCCACAGCCCTGGGGGGGTCCAATGAAAAACTGTTTTTT.